Each of the 32 T cell receptor beta chains below was sequenced from the same sample in a study of T cells in Graves' hyperthyroidism and ophthalmopathy. Using RNA transcripts as the source, TCR beta CDR3 regions were amplified. With the HTBI primer set, the TCR CDR3 went through a first round of RT-PCR. Using its own MiXCR run on the multiplex PCR reads, TCRdb lists one record per CDR3 protein. Of about 680,000 distinct CDR3 sequences listed, around 40% are singletons. The sequencing sample was made of blood. These TCRs come from a woman in her thirties or forties with Graves' hyperthyroidism.

This clonotype was recorded at least ten times. V usage is TRBV15 and J usage is TRBJ1-5; 7 bases are a match to TRBD1. This CDR3 is built from 20 residues. Germline values: CDR1 LNHNV, CDR2 YYDKDF (reference sequence). V lost 1 base to trimming and J lost 5 bases; unmatched junction nucleotides: 20. The CDR3 is CATSRAGGTDDFSWDQPQHF. The CDR3 bases are TGTGCCACCAGCAGAGCCGGGGGGACAGACGACTTCAGTTGGGATCAGCCCCAGCATTTT.

The gene calls are TRBV24-1 and TRBJ2-7; D is perhaps TRBD2 (5 bases). V dropped 7 bases and J dropped 3 bases, with 21 bases sitting between them. The CDR3 sequence is 16 residues long. Per the germline V gene, CDR1 is KGHDR and CDR2 is SFDVKD. The CDR3 nucleotides are TGTGCCACCAGCGGGTTCGGGGTGTCCGACAACTACGAGCAGTACTTC. Amino acid sequence: CATSGFGVSDNYEQYF.

This clonotype was seen ten or more times. This rearrangement joins TRBV20-1 to TRBJ2-5, with 7 bases lining up with TRBD1. Germline values: CDR1 DFQATT, CDR2 SNEGSKA (reference sequence). The junction had 8 bases not matched to a gene; V was cut back by 5 bases and J by 2 bases. The CDR3 length is 14 residues. CDR3 loop: CSAPLGTDQETQYF. The CDR3 DNA reads as TGCAGTGCTCCCCTTGGGACAGATCAAGAGACCCAGTACTTC.

This clonotype was observed a handful of times. The chain's CDR3 is CASTCITGTAHYGYTF. For the CDR3, the DNA is TGTGCCAGCACCTGCATAACCGGGACAGCTCACTATGGCTACACCTTC. The V and J genes are TRBV28 and TRBJ1-2, with 7 bases fitting TRBD1. The germline gives CDR1 MDHEN, CDR2 SYDVKM. V was pared by 7 bases and J by 3 bases, with 14 bases of the junction left unmatched. The CDR3 runs to 16 residues.

The chain recombines TRBV10-3 with TRBJ1-4; 7 bases match TRBD1. V lost 3 bases, J lost 4 bases, and 5 bases stayed unmatched. From germline, CDR1 is ENHRY and CDR2 SYGVKD. This CDR3 region has 15 residues. The CDR3 loop is CAISEEGALNEKLFF. Written as DNA, the CDR3 is TGTGCCATCAGTGAAGAGGGGGCGCTTAATGAAAAACTGTTTTTT.

This clonotype came up many times. The chain employs TRBV10-3 and TRBJ2-7; no firm D call. The germline V gene encodes CDR1 ENHRY and CDR2 SYGVKD. The CDR3 has 12 amino acids. V lost 4 bases and J 0 bases, leaving 4 bases between the germline ends. The CDR3 here is CAISGSSYEQYF. DNA for the CDR3: TGTGCCATCAGTGGGTCCTCCTACGAGCAGTACTTC.

In its sample, this clonotype was seen a few times. The chain is built from TRBV7-2 and TRBJ1-2, with D uncertain. V was cut by 5 bases and J by 3 bases, with 10 bases left in between. This CDR3 comprises 13 residues. Germline V gives CDR1 SGHTA, CDR2 FQGNSA. The CDR3: CASSVNRDYGYTF. DNA for the CDR3: TGTGCCAGCAGCGTGAACCGGGACTATGGCTACACCTTC.

The chain recombines TRBV25-1 with TRBJ2-7; the D is unclear. The V and J ends lost 4 bases and 5 bases respectively, with 15 bases between them. Germline CDR1 MGHDK, CDR2 SYGVNS. The CDR3 covers 14 residues. The CDR3, as DNA: TGTGCCAGCAGTGGCCGACTCGACCAAGACGAGCAGTACTTC. It is translated as CASSGRLDQDEQYF.

This clonotype was picked up many times. This chain links TRBV20-1 with TRBJ1-5; 9 positions agree with TRBD1. This CDR3 is built from 13 residues. The germline V gene has CDR1 DFQATT and CDR2 SNEGSKA (reference sequence). V was pared by 5 bases and J by 6 bases, with 5 bases of the junction left unmatched. CDR3 sequence reads: CSAPDRGGQPQHF. For the CDR3, the DNA is TGCAGTGCTCCGGACAGGGGAGGTCAGCCCCAGCATTTT.

The CDR3 DNA reads as TGTGCCAGCATTACGGGACAGGGTGATGGCTACACCTTC. Translating it yields CASITGQGDGYTF. The rearrangement joins TRBV6-1 to TRBJ1-2; 9 bases line up with TRBD1. CDR3 length: 13 amino acids. Germline V CDR1 and CDR2: MNHNS, SASEGT. After removal of 7 bases from V and 6 bases from J, the junction contained 6 bases not matched to a gene.

Turning to this clonotype: The junction departs from germline at one end; a sequencing error may be responsible. This chain connects TRBV7-9 to TRBJ1-5; TRBD1 is a possible D gene (6 bases). The CDR3 length is 15 residues. Germline lookup yields CDR1 SEHNR and CDR2 FQNEAQ (reference sequence). The CDR3 region has the DNA TGCGCCAGCAGCCATCGGGACATAAGCAATCAGCCCCAGCATTTT. It specifies CASSHRDISNQPQHF. Full variable domain (remainder filled in from reference TRBV7-9 and TRBJ1-5): DTGVSQNPRHKITKRGQNVTFRCDPISEHNRLYWYRQTLGQGPEFLTYFQNEAQLEKSRLLSDRFSAERPKGSFSTLEIQRTEQGDSAMYLCASSHRDISNQPQHFGDGTRLSIL.

This clonotype appeared many times. The V gene is TRBV20-1, the J gene TRBJ1-6; the D is unclear. V was cut by 6 bases and J by 8 bases, with 11 bases left in between. Per the germline V gene, CDR1 is DFQATT and CDR2 is SNEGSKA (reference sequence). This CDR3 region has 12 residues. CDR3 DNA sequence: TGCAGTGCAATCACCGCGGATTCACCCCTCCACTTT. Its translation is CSAITADSPLHF.

At least ten counts were recorded for this clonotype. The chain carries TRBV20-1 and TRBJ1-5; TRBD1 matches 7 bases. V was pared by 1 base and J by 10 bases, with 7 bases of the junction left unmatched. CDR3 length: 13 residues. The V gene's germline CDR1 is DFQATT and CDR2 SNEGSKA (reference sequence). CDR3 protein: CSARGQGKRPQHF. The CDR3 region has the DNA TGCAGTGCTAGAGGACAGGGCAAGCGTCCCCAGCATTTT.

DNA for the CDR3: TGCAGCGTAACGACAGGGGGCCCCCCACGGGGGGGCTACACCTTC. This codes for CSVTTGGPPRGGYTF. This chain uses TRBV29-1 with TRBJ1-2; 10 positions agree with TRBD1. From germline, CDR1 is SQVTM and CDR2 ANQGSEA. V dropped 6 bases and J dropped 8; count of bases not matched to a gene: 15. The CDR3 extends over 15 amino acids.

The chain employs TRBV29-1 and TRBJ2-7; 7 positions agree with TRBD1. TRBJ2-1 explains the end of the DNA better; the J call may be wrong. Looked up from germline, CDR1 is SQVTM and CDR2 is ANQGSEA. The CDR3 consists of 12 residues. CDR3 region: CSVGQTYNEQFF. The DNA of the CDR3 is TGCAGCGTGGGACAGACCTACAATGAGCAGTTCTTC.

There are many counts of this clonotype. The rearrangement joins TRBV10-2 to TRBJ1-2; the D is unclear. Germline V gene lookup returns CDR1 WSHSY and CDR2 SAAADI. V lost 4 bases and J 4 bases, leaving 10 bases between the germline ends. The CDR3 has 13 residues. The DNA for the CDR3 is TGCGCCAGCAGTGCGGACGGAGTCTATGGCTACACCTTC. This translates into CASSADGVYGYTF.

This clonotype appeared many times. The rearrangement links TRBV5-1 to TRBJ1-1; weak D call: TRBD1 (6 bases). V was trimmed by 0 bases and J by 0 bases, leaving 12 bases between them. Germline-derived CDR1 and CDR2 are SGHRS and YFSETQ. The CDR3 spans 16 residues. The CDR3 region is CASSLVGQSMNTEAFF. CDR3 DNA: TGCGCCAGCAGCTTGGTTGGACAGTCCATGAACACTGAAGCTTTCTTT.

This clonotype has ten or more counts. This sequence joins TRBV25-1 and TRBJ2-2; a possible D gene is TRBD2 (5 bases). Trimming removed 3 bases from V and 1 base from J, with 12 bases in between. Germline CDR1 is MGHDK and CDR2 is SYGVNS. The CDR3 is 16 residues long. CDR3 amino acids: CASSEVDGVNTGELFF. CDR3 DNA sequence: TGTGCCAGCAGTGAGGTGGACGGGGTGAACACCGGGGAGCTGTTTTTT.

There are a few counts of this clonotype. The chain uses TRBV6-5 and TRBJ2-7, with D perhaps matching TRBD1 or TRBD2 (5 bases each). Trimming removed 0 bases from V and 0 bases from J, with 12 bases in between. Germline V lookup: CDR1 MNHEY, CDR2 SVGAGI. CDR3 length: 16 amino acids. CDR3 in amino acids: CASSYSIIGASYEQYF. As DNA, the CDR3 is TGTGCCAGCAGTTACTCGATCATCGGGGCCTCCTACGAGCAGTACTTC.

The rearrangement links TRBV2 to TRBJ1-2; D not resolved. This CDR3 has 13 residues. Germline CDR1 and CDR2: SNHLY and FYNNEI. Trimming removed 8 bases from V and 4 bases from J, with 14 bases in between. For the CDR3, the DNA is TGTGCCAGCGGAATAAGTTCGAGCTATGGCTACACCTTC. Translating it yields CASGISSSYGYTF. Using reference TRBV2 and TRBJ1-2 for the parts outside the CDR3, the full variable domain is EPEVTQTPSHQVTQMGQEVILRCVPISNHLYFYWYRQILGQKVEFLVSFYNNEISEKSEIFDDQFSVERPDGSNFTLKIRSTKLEDSAMYFCASGISSSYGYTFGSGTRLTVV.

This clonotype was observed many times. The chain is built from TRBV6-1 and TRBJ1-2, with TRBD1 as a possible D gene (5 bases). CDR3 size: 12 residues. CDR1 and CDR2 (germline): MNHNS, SASEGT. V dropped 6 bases and J dropped 2 bases, with 7 bases sitting between them. The CDR3 is CASSPGNYGYTF. In DNA, the CDR3 is TGTGCCAGCAGCCCAGGGAACTATGGCTACACCTTC.

The J gene is TRBJ1-1, the V gene TRBV19, with 7 bases that match TRBD1. With V trimmed by 5 bases and J by 5 bases, 17 bases remained unmatched. Per the germline V gene, CDR1 is LNHDA and CDR2 is SQIVND (reference sequence). This CDR3 region has 17 residues. DNA of the CDR3: TGTGCCAGTAGTGACAGGGTTTCTTCGGATTTCATGACTGAAGCTTTCTTT. This gives the protein CASSDRVSSDFMTEAFF.

This clonotype occurred a few times. The chain combines TRBV28 with TRBJ1-1; 9 bases align to TRBD1. V shed 7 bases, J shed 5 bases, and the junction held 8 bases outside the gene matches. There are 14 residues in the CDR3. Germline V gene lookup returns CDR1 MDHEN and CDR2 SYDVKM. DNA of the CDR3: TGTGCCAGCAACATCCGGGACAGGGAAACTGAAGCTTTCTTT. It yields the protein CASNIRDRETEAFF.

V is TRBV6-5 and J is TRBJ1-2; unclear D gene. This CDR3 contains 12 residues. Germline values: CDR1 MNHEY, CDR2 SVGAGI. Trimming took off 8 bases at V and 8 bases at J, with 15 bases between the two ends. The DNA of the CDR3 is TGTGCCAGCCGACCCCTCTCCAGCGGCTACACCTTC. Translation gives CASRPLSSGYTF.

The CDR3 bases are TGTGCCAGCAGCTTAGTGGGCGGGGCGAATGAGCAGTTCTTC. Translated: CASSLVGGANEQFF. The V gene is TRBV7-9, the J gene TRBJ2-7; possibly TRBD2 for D (6 bases). The tail of the sequence fits TRBJ2-1 better, so the J call may be wrong. The CDR3 loop spans 14 amino acids. Germline V gene lookup returns CDR1 SEHNR and CDR2 FQNEAQ (reference sequence).

CDR3 DNA sequence: TGTGCCAGCAGCTTAAGAGGGGCGTCCTACAATGAGCAGTTCTTC. Translated: CASSLRGASYNEQFF. V usage is TRBV7-9 and J usage is TRBJ2-7; TRBD1 or TRBD2 may be the D gene (5 bases each). TRBJ2-1 explains the end of the DNA better; the J call may be wrong. Germline values: CDR1 SEHNR, CDR2 FQNEAQ (reference sequence). This CDR3 spans 15 amino acids.

This sequence joins TRBV9 and TRBJ2-5, with D possibly TRBD2 on 6 matching bases. Trimming removed 3 bases at V and 2 bases at J, with 11 bases between. This CDR3 contains 14 residues. Germline lookup yields CDR1 SGDLS and CDR2 YYNGEE. This CDR3 reads CASSGGSGQETQYF. The CDR3 bases are TGTGCCAGCAGCGGTGGAAGCGGGCAAGAGACCCAGTACTTC.

This sequence joins TRBV5-6 and TRBJ1-2; D is undetermined. The CDR3 totals 18 residues. Trimming stripped 3 bases from V and 8 bases from J, with 29 bases between. Germline assignment: CDR1 SGHDT and CDR2 YYEEEE. In DNA, the CDR3 is TGTGCCAGCAGCTCGGGAAAGGGAAGGAAGGAGCCCCCGCGAGGCTACACCTTC. Translating it yields CASSSGKGRKEPPRGYTF.

This clonotype was found many times. The genes are TRBV11-2 and TRBJ1-1; a weak D match, TRBD1 (6 bases). Germline values: CDR1 SGHAT, CDR2 FQNNGV. The CDR3 totals 13 residues. Deletions cut 3 bases from V and 7 bases from J, with 12 bases between. CDR3 sequence reads: CASSFKGVGEAFF. The CDR3 DNA reads TGTGCCAGCAGCTTTAAGGGGGTGGGTGAAGCTTTCTTT.

This chain joins TRBV19 and TRBJ1-5; the D gene is possibly TRBD1 (5 bases). Trimming took off 5 bases at V and 11 bases at J, with 16 bases between the two ends. CDR1 LNHDA and CDR2 SQIVND come from the germline V gene (reference sequence). The CDR3 covers 13 residues. As DNA, the CDR3 is TGTGCCAGTAGTTCGCAGGGCGAAGAGACCCAGCATTTT. Translating gives CASSSQGEETQHF.

The chain recombines TRBV10-3 with TRBJ2-7, with 8 bases fitting TRBD1. J lost 6 bases, V lost 4 bases, and 8 bases had no gene match. Germline V gives CDR1 ENHRY, CDR2 SYGVKD. The CDR3 totals 14 residues. For the CDR3, the DNA is TGTGCCATCAGTGGTCAGGGGGCGTTCAGCGAGCAGTACTTC. Protein: CAISGQGAFSEQYF.

In this sample, this clonotype turned up many times. V and J are TRBV11-2 and TRBJ2-5; D is unclear. The CDR3 length is 14 residues. V lost 3 bases, J lost 1 base, and 9 bases lay in between. The germline V gene has CDR1 SGHAT and CDR2 FQNNGV. CDR3 protein: CASSLVLLQETQYF. The CDR3 coding sequence is TGTGCCAGCAGCTTGGTCCTCCTCCAAGAGACCCAGTACTTC. Based on the CDR3 plus reference TRBV11-2 and TRBJ2-5, the full variable domain is EAGVAQSPRYKIIEKRQSVAFWCNPISGHATLYWYQQILGQGPKLLIQFQNNGVVDDSQLPKDRFSAERLKGVDSTLKIQPAKLEDSAVYLCASSLVLLQETQYFGPGTRLLVL.